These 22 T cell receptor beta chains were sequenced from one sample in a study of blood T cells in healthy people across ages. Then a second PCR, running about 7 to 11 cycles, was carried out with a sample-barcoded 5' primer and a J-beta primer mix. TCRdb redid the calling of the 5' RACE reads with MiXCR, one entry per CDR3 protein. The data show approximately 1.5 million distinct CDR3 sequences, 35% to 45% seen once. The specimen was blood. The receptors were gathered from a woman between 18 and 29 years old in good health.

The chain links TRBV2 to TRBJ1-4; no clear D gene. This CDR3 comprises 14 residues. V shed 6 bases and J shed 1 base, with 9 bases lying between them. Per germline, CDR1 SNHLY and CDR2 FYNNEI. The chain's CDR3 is CASSLQRTNEKLFF. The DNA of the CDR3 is TGTGCCAGCAGCCTACAGAGAACTAATGAAAAACTGTTTTTT.

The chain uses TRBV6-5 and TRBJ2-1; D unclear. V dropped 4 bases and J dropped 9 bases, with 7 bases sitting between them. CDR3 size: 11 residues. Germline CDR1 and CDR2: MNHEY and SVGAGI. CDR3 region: CASSSNSEQFF. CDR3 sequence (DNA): TGTGCCAGCAGTTCTAATAGTGAGCAGTTCTTC.

This chain's CDR3 is CSGRGQGRVGETQYF. In DNA form, the CDR3 reads TGCAGTGGAAGAGGCCAGGGACGGGTAGGAGAGACCCAGTACTTC. V is TRBV20-1 and J is TRBJ2-5; D could derive from TRBD1 or TRBD2 (5 bases each). V was shortened by 7 bases and J by 4 bases, with 22 bases between the two germline ends. The CDR3 loop spans 15 amino acids. The germline CDR1 and CDR2 sequences are DFQATT and SNEGSKA (reference sequence).

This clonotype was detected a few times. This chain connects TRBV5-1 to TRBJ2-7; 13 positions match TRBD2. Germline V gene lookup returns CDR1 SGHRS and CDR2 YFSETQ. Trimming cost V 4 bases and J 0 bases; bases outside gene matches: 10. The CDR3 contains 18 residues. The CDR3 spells CASSVTGLAGFSSYEQYF. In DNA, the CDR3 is TGCGCCAGCAGCGTGACGGGACTAGCGGGATTTAGCTCCTACGAGCAGTACTTC. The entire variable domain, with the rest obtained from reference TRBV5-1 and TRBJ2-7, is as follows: KAGVTQTPRYLIKTRGQQVTLSCSPISGHRSVSWYQQTPGQGLQFLFEYFSETQRNKGNFPGRFSGRQFSNSRSEMNVSTLELGDSALYLCASSVTGLAGFSSYEQYFGPGTRLTVT.

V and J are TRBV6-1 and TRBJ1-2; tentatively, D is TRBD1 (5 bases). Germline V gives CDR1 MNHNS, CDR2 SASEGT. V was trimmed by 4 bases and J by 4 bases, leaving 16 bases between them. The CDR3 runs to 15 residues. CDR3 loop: CASSAGRGLGYGYTF. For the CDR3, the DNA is TGTGCCAGCAGTGCCGGTAGGGGCCTCGGCTATGGCTACACCTTC.

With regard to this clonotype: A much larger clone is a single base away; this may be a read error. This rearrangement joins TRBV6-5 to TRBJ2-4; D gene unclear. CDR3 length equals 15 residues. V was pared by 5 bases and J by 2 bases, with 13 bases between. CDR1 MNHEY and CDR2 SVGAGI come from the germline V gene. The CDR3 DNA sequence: TGTGCCAGCAGTCCGGTAGATCCAACCAAAAACATTCAGTACTTC. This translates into CASSPVDPTKNIQYF.

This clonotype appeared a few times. The CDR3 DNA is TGTGCCAGCAGCCCCCCCCAGGATCACATGAACACTGAAGCTTTCTTT. It yields the protein CASSPPQDHMNTEAFF. This sequence joins TRBV7-2 and TRBJ1-1; no reliable D call. The CDR3 sequence is 16 residues long. Trimming removed 5 bases from V and 0 bases from J, with 16 bases in between. Germline lookup yields CDR1 SGHTA and CDR2 FQGNSA. The full variable domain, with the rest looked up from reference TRBV7-2 and TRBJ1-1, is GAGVSQSPSNKVTEKGKDVELRCDPISGHTALYWYRQSLGQGLEFLIYFQGNSAPDKSGLPSDRFSAERTGGSVSTLTIQRTQQEDSAVYLCASSPPQDHMNTEAFFGQGTRLTVV.

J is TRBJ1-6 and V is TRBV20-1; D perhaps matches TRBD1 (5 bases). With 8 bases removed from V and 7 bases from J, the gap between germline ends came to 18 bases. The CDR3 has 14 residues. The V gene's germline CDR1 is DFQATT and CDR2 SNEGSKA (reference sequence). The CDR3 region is CSFEPGTSNSPLHF. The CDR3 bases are TGCAGTTTTGAACCCGGGACCTCGAATTCACCCCTCCACTTT.

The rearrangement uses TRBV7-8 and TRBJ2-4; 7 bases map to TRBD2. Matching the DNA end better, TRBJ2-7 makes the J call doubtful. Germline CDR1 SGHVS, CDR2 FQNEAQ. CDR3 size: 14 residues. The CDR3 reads CASSSSLAAYEQYF. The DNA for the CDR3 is TGTGCCAGCAGCTCATCTCTAGCGGCCTACGAGCAGTACTTC.

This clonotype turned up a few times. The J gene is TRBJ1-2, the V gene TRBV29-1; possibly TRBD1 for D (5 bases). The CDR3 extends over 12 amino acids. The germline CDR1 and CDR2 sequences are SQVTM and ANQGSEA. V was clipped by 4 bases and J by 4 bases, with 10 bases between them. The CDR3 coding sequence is TGCAGCGTTGTTGTTGGGGGCTATGGCTACACCTTC. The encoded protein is CSVVVGGYGYTF.

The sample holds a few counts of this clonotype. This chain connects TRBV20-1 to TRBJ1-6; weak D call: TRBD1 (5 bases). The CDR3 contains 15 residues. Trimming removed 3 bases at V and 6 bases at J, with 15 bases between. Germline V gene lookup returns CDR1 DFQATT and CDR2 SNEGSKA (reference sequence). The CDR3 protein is CSASPGMLLNSPLHF. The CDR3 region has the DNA TGCAGTGCTAGTCCAGGGATGTTGCTTAATTCACCCCTCCACTTT.

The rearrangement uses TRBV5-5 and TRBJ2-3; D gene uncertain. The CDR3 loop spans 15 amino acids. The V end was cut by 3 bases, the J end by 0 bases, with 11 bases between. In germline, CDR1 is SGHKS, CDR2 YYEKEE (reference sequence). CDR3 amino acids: CASSSEVGSTDTQYF. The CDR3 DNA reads TGTGCCAGCAGCTCAGAGGTTGGGAGCACAGATACGCAGTATTTT.

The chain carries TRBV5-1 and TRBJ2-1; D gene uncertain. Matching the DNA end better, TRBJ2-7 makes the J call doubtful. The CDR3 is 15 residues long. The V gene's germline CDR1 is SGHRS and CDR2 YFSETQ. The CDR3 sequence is CASSLAFISYNEQYF. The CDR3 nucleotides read TGCGCCAGCAGCTTAGCGTTTATTTCCTACAATGAGCAGTACTTC.

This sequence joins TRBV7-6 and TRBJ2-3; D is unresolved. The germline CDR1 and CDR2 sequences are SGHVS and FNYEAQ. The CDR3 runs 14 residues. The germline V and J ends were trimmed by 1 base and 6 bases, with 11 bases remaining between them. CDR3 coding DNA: TGTGCCAGCAGCTTAGAGTTGGGTGTGGATACGCAGTATTTT. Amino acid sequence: CASSLELGVDTQYF.

The CDR3 spells CATSRFRDRERLFF. The CDR3, as DNA: TGTGCCACCAGCAGATTCCGGGACAGGGAAAGGCTGTTTTTT. The rearrangement links TRBV15 to TRBJ1-4; 9 bases fit TRBD1. The CDR3 contains 14 residues. CDR1 is LNHNV and CDR2 is YYDKDF in the germline V gene (reference sequence). J was trimmed by 14 bases and V by 2 bases; bases with no gene match: 9.

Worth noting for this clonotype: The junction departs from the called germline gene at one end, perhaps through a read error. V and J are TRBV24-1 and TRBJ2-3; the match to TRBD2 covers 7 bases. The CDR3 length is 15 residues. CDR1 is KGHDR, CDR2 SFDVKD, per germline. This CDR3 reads CATSDPGRAGDSQYF. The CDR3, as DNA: TGTGCCACCAGTGACCCCGGCAGGGCGGGAGATTCGCAGTATTTT.

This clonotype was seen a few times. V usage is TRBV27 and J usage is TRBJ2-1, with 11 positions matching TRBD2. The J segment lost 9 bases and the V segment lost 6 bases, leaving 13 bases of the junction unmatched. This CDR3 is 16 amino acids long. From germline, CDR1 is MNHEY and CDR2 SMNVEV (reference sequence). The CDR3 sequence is CASSRPTSGSWGEQFF. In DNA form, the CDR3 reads TGTGCCAGCAGCCGGCCTACTAGCGGGAGTTGGGGTGAGCAGTTCTTC.

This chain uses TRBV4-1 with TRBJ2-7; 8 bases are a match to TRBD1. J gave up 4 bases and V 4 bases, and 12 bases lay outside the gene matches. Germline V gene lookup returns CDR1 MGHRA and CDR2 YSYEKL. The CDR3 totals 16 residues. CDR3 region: CASSPPPHRGTYEQYF. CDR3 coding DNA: TGCGCCAGCAGCCCACCACCCCACAGGGGGACTTACGAGCAGTACTTC.

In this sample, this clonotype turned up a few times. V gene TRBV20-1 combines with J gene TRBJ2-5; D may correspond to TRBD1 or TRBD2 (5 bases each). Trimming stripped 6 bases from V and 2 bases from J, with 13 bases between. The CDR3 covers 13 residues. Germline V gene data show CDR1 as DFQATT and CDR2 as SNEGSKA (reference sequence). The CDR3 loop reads CSARKGRQETQYF. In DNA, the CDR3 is TGCAGTGCCAGAAAGGGGAGACAAGAGACCCAGTACTTC.

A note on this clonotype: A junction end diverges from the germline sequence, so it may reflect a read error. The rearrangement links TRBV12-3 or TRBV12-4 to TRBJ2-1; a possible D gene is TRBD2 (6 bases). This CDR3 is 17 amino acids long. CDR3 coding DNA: TGTGCCAGCAGTTTATCATCAGGGACTCATTCCTACAATGAGCGGTTCTTC. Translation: CASSLSSGTHSYNERFF.

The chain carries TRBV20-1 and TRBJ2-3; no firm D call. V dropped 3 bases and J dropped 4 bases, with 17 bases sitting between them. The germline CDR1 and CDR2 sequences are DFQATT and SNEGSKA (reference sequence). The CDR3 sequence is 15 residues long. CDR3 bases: TGCAGTGCTAGTCCCGCTAGACGTTGGGCAGATACGCAGTATTTT. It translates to CSASPARRWADTQYF.

The CDR3 DNA reads as TGTGCCAGCAGCTTCAACGGGGGTAATCAGCCCCAGCATTTT. Its translation is CASSFNGGNQPQHF. The rearrangement joins TRBV7-2 to TRBJ1-5; D possibly corresponds to TRBD1 (5 bases). The V end lost 3 bases, the J end lost 4 bases, and 10 bases lay between the germline ends. The CDR3 length is 14 residues. The germline CDR1 and CDR2 sequences are SGHTA and FQGNSA.